Listed below are T cell receptor beta chains from one sample, sequenced in a study of cytomegalovirus exposure and HLA in healthy donors. Here immunoSEQ multiplex PCR was the method, and the copy in TCRdb shows in-frame clones only, minus some. The data contain 150,000 to 200,000 clones, 85% of them seen just once; the ten biggest clones take up 15% to 20%. The material sequenced was PBMCs. These receptors came from a man aged 18 to 29 in good health and CMV-seropositive. CDR3s include the opening cysteine and the closing phenylalanine or tryptophan. Each record gives: clone size, D gene, V gene, J gene, CDR3 protein, CDR3 DNA. D genes are given only for firm matches. Expanded clones get a size class; other rows say once, few or many, or leave the size out.

once,.,TRBV5-1,TRBJ2-7,CASSLVQNYEQYF,TGCGCCAGCAGCTTGGTCCAGAACTACGAGCAGTACTTC
.,.,TRBV6-1,TRBJ1-2,CASGLLWGDGYTF,TGTGCCAGCGGACTCTTGTGGGGGGATGGCTACACCTTC
.,.,TRBV11-3,TRBJ1-2,CASSGRDYGYTF,TGTGCCAGCAGCGGGAGGGACTATGGCTACACCTTC
.,TRBD1,TRBV5-6,TRBJ2-7,CASSTPGQNYEQYF,TGTGCCAGCAGCACCCCGGGACAGAATTACGAGCAGTACTTC
.,.,TRBV29-1,TRBJ1-2,CSVVSVGLNYGYTF,TGCAGCGTTGTTTCAGTCGGACTTAACTATGGCTACACCTTC
.,TRBD1,TRBV6-1,TRBJ2-3,CASSHRGADTQYF,TGTGCCAGCAGTCACAGGGGAGCAGATACGCAGTATTTT
.,TRBD1,TRBV9,TRBJ1-1,CASSVGGTGGTEAFF,TGTGCCAGCAGCGTAGGAGGGACAGGGGGCACTGAAGCTTTCTTT
.,TRBD1,TRBV5-4,TRBJ1-2,CASSLGTGDGRGYTF,TGTGCCAGCAGCCTAGGGACAGGCGACGGTAGGGGCTACACCTTC
once,TRBD2,TRBV11-2,TRBJ2-1,CASRSWTSGSVNEQFF,TGTGCCAGCAGATCTTGGACTAGCGGGAGTGTGAATGAGCAGTTCTTC
.,.,TRBV25-1,TRBJ2-7,CASSGQQVGEQYF,TGTGCCAGCAGTGGCCAACAGGTGGGCGAGCAGTACTTC
.,TRBD1,TRBV30,TRBJ1-1,CAWSPGTGGRLTEAFF,TGTGCCTGGAGCCCAGGGACAGGGGGAAGATTGACTGAAGCTTTCTTT
.,TRBD2,TRBV2,TRBJ2-1,CASSPGTSSYNEQFF,TGTGCCAGCAGCCCCGGGACTAGCTCCTACAATGAGCAGTTCTTC
once,.,TRBV27,TRBJ2-7,CAVNSGGSYEQYF,TGTGCCGTAAATTCAGGGGGGTCCTACGAGCAGTACTTC
.,.,TRBV28,TRBJ2-7,CASSRRYIYEQYF,TGTGCCAGCAGTCGGAGGTATATCTACGAGCAGTACTTC
.,.,TRBV27,TRBJ2-1,CASKRTDNEQFF,TGTGCCAGCAAACGAACGGACAATGAGCAGTTCTTC
.,TRBD1,TRBV18,TRBJ1-1,CASSPGQGYRTEAFF,TGTGCCAGCTCACCTGGACAGGGTTATCGCACTGAAGCTTTCTTT
once,.,TRBV5-1,TRBJ1-1,CASSLAGRENTEAFF,TGCGCCAGCAGCTTGGCCGGTCGGGAGAACACTGAAGCTTTCTTT
.,.,TRBV28,TRBJ2-5,CASSSYSVLGETQYF,TGTGCCAGCAGTTCCTACAGTGTCCTGGGAGAGACCCAGTACTTC
.,.,TRBV6-1,TRBJ2-7,CASSESIPYTHEQYF,TGTGCCAGCAGTGAATCGATTCCCTATACCCACGAGCAGTACTTC
.,.,TRBV14,TRBJ2-2,CASSPGTNTGELFF,TGTGCCAGCAGCCCGGGAACTAACACCGGGGAGCTGTTTTTT
.,.,TRBV6-5,TRBJ1-1,CASSPRGGTEAFF,TGTGCCAGCAGTCCCAGGGGAGGGACTGAAGCTTTCTTT
.,.,TRBV7-2,TRBJ2-7,CASSLGTLSYEQYF,TGTGCCAGCAGCCTCGGGACTCTCTCCTACGAGCAGTACTTC
once,.,TRBV6-5,TRBJ2-3,CASMARLTDTQYF,TGTGCCAGCATGGCTAGACTAACAGATACGCAGTATTTT
once,TRBD1,TRBV6-4,TRBJ1-1,CASSDQQGTKAFF,TGTGCCAGCAGTGACCAACAGGGGACAAAAGCTTTCTTT
once,.,TRBV11-2,TRBJ2-5,CASSLDRRSQETQYF,TGTGCCAGCAGCTTAGATCGACGGAGCCAAGAGACCCAGTACTTC
.,TRBD1,TRBV6-5,TRBJ1-2,CASSPDRELKGYTF,TGTGCCAGCAGCCCGGACAGGGAATTGAAAGGCTACACCTTC
.,TRBD1,TRBV13,TRBJ2-5,CASSPRGLETQYF,TGTGCCAGCAGCCCCAGGGGGTTGGAGACCCAGTACTTC